These T cell receptor beta chains were read from a single sample in a study of PD-1 blockade in classical Hodgkin lymphoma. This table comes from immunoSEQ multiplex PCR, and its TCRdb copy is limited to in-frame clones, with some not included. In the table there are under 75,000 clones, about 88% of which are singletons. The sequencing used peripheral blood mononuclear cells (PBMCs), collected before the second cycle of nivolumab. The receptors derive from a human donor with classical Hodgkin lymphoma. The conserved cysteine and the conserved F or W are not part of the CDR3 here. A D gene is named only where the DNA matches it firmly. Size tells how often a clone was seen (once, few, many) or the class of an expanded clone, and some rows leave it out.

abundance: .; v_gene: TRBV5-1; d_gene: .; j_gene: TRBJ2-1; CDR3aa: ASSLDRDYNEQF
abundance: .; v_gene: TRBV5-1; d_gene: .; j_gene: TRBJ2-5; CDR3aa: ASSPFSPGPETQY
abundance: .; v_gene: TRBV5-1; d_gene: TRBD2; j_gene: TRBJ2-5; CDR3aa: ASKREGETQY
abundance: .; v_gene: TRBV5-1; d_gene: .; j_gene: TRBJ1-4; CDR3aa: ASSLAGVNEKLF
abundance: few; v_gene: TRBV5-1; d_gene: TRBD1; j_gene: TRBJ2-2; CDR3aa: ASSLQGAGTGELF
abundance: .; v_gene: TRBV12-5; d_gene: .; j_gene: TRBJ2-7; CDR3aa: ASGRGNYYEQY
abundance: .; v_gene: TRBV4-1; d_gene: .; j_gene: TRBJ2-7; CDR3aa: ASSRPGGGPYEQY
abundance: .; v_gene: TRBV11-2; d_gene: .; j_gene: TRBJ1-2; CDR3aa: ASSLVWQGRGGYT
abundance: .; v_gene: TRBV30; d_gene: .; j_gene: TRBJ1-5; CDR3aa: AWRWGHPRNQPQH
abundance: .; v_gene: TRBV10-1; d_gene: .; j_gene: TRBJ2-5; CDR3aa: ASSQGLEETQY
abundance: .; v_gene: TRBV5-1; d_gene: .; j_gene: TRBJ2-5; CDR3aa: ASVGAVQETQY
abundance: .; v_gene: TRBV4-2; d_gene: .; j_gene: TRBJ1-6; CDR3aa: ASSQEAGRDNSPLH
abundance: once; v_gene: TRBV9; d_gene: .; j_gene: TRBJ1-4; CDR3aa: ASSVDQGYSEKLF
abundance: .; v_gene: TRBV29-1; d_gene: .; j_gene: TRBJ2-5; CDR3aa: SVKGETQY
abundance: .; v_gene: TRBV5-1; d_gene: .; j_gene: TRBJ2-1; CDR3aa: ASSFLSGFEQF
abundance: .; v_gene: TRBV19; d_gene: .; j_gene: TRBJ1-3; CDR3aa: ASSITNRAGNTIY
abundance: .; v_gene: TRBV6-5; d_gene: .; j_gene: TRBJ2-1; CDR3aa: ASTPPGAAEQF
abundance: .; v_gene: TRBV7-6; d_gene: .; j_gene: TRBJ2-5; CDR3aa: ASSGSRGTQY
abundance: .; v_gene: TRBV5-4; d_gene: .; j_gene: TRBJ2-3; CDR3aa: ASSFDPTGTDTQY
abundance: .; v_gene: TRBV10-1; d_gene: TRBD1; j_gene: TRBJ2-7; CDR3aa: ASSESRTGNYEQY
abundance: .; v_gene: TRBV5-1; d_gene: TRBD1; j_gene: TRBJ2-7; CDR3aa: ASSPDRGRDEQY
abundance: .; v_gene: TRBV13; d_gene: .; j_gene: TRBJ1-1; CDR3aa: ASSLEGGISEAF
abundance: .; v_gene: TRBV6-5; d_gene: TRBD1; j_gene: TRBJ1-2; CDR3aa: ASSQTGTGYYGYT
abundance: .; v_gene: TRBV9; d_gene: .; j_gene: TRBJ1-3; CDR3aa: ASSAGQLWDTIY
abundance: .; v_gene: TRBV16; d_gene: .; j_gene: TRBJ2-1; CDR3aa: ASKRGGVDYNEQF
abundance: .; v_gene: TRBV5-1; d_gene: .; j_gene: TRBJ2-3; CDR3aa: ASSLNRWTDTQY